The entry below gives a single TCR beta chain sequence along with its context. Its antigen is still unknown. This entry is derived from a study of CD8+ T cells in alopecia areata. Overall study: The drug, tofacitinib, lasted 6 to 18 months, followed by 6 months off drug. Study-level findings and limits: Normal skin contains resident alphabeta T cells, and these are also sequenced in scalp samples.

Both peripheral blood and punch biopsies of lesional scalp skin were obtained from patients who had alopecia areata. TCR sequencing used cDNA made by reverse transcription of extracted RNA. The assay was immunoSEQ multiplex PCR, and TCRdb's table has in-frame clones only and misses some. Of about 150,000 clones listed, around 47% were seen once; the top ten hold about 6.4%. The CDR3 runs to 14 residues. Germline loops: CDR1 SQVTM, CDR2 ANQGSEA. V lost 6 bases and J lost 8; bases outside the gene matches: 13. Sequencing was carried out using CD4+ T cells sorted from blood. This receptor was identified in a human donor with alopecia areata. The chain links TRBV29-1 to TRBJ2-3; 8 nucleotides agree with TRBD1. CDR3 sequence (DNA): TGCAGCGTGGGGGGACAGGCTAGGTTAGGTACGCAGTATTTT. This codes for CSVGGQARLGTQYF.